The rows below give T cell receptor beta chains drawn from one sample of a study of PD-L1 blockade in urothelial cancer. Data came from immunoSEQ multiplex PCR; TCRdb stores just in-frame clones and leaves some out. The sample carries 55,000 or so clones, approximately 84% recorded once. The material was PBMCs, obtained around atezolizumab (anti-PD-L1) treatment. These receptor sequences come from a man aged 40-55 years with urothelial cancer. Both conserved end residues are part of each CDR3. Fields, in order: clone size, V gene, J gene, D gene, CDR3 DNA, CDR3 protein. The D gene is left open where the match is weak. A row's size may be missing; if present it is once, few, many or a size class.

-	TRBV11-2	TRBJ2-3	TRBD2	TGTGCCAGCAGCGCATCCGGGACTAGGACAGATACGCAGTATTTT	CASSASGTRTDTQYF
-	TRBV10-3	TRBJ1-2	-	TGTGCCATCATGCCTACCCGGGAGGGATCTGGCTACACCTTC	CAIMPTREGSGYTF
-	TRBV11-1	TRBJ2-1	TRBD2	TGTGCCAGCAGCTTGAAGGCGGGAGTGAGAGACAATGAGCAGTTCTTC	CASSLKAGVRDNEQFF
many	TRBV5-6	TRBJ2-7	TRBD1	TGTGCCAGCAGCCACGGGACAGGGAGGAACGAGCAGTACTTC	CASSHGTGRNEQYF
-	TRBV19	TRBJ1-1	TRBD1	TGTGCCAGTAGTATCGCGGGTCTGTGGACAGGGGTGGCTGAAGCTTTCTTT	CASSIAGLWTGVAEAFF
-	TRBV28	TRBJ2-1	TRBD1	TGTGCCAGCAGTGGTCCGGGACAGGGGTTTAATGAGCAGTTCTTC	CASSGPGQGFNEQFF
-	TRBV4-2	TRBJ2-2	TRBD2	TGTGCCAGCAGCCGGTCGACGGGGGGGGAAACCGGGGAGCTGTTTTTT	CASSRSTGGETGELFF
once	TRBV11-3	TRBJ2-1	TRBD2	TGTGCCAGCAGTTTTCTAGCGGGGTCATACAATGAGCAGTTCTTC	CASSFLAGSYNEQFF
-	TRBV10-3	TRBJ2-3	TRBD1	TGTGCCATCAGTAAACAGGGGGAGCAGGTTGGTACGCAGTATTTT	CAISKQGEQVGTQYF
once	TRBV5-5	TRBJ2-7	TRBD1	TGTGCCAGCAGCGTTTTTGGACAGGAGATCTACGAGCAGTACTTC	CASSVFGQEIYEQYF
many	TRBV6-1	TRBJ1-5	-	TGTGCCAGCAGTGAAATAGAGGGCTTGGGACAGCCCCAGCATTTT	CASSEIEGLGQPQHF
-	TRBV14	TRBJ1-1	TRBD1	TGTGCCAGCAGCCAAGGGACAGGAACTGAAGCTTTCTTT	CASSQGTGTEAFF
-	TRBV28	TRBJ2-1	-	TGTGCCAGCAGTTCATGGAGGAATGAGCAGTTCTTC	CASSSWRNEQFF
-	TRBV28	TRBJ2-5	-	TGTGCCAGCACAACCGGGGTCTGGGAGACCCAGTACTTC	CASTTGVWETQYF
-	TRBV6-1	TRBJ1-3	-	TGTGCCAGCAGGACAGAACCACCTGGAAACACCATATATTTT	CASRTEPPGNTIYF
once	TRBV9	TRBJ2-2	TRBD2	TGTGCCAGCAGTGCTGGAAGCGGGAGGACCGGGGAGCTGTTTTTT	CASSAGSGRTGELFF
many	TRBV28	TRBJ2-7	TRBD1	TGTGCCAGCAGTCCCCCGGGACAGGTCCCCTACGAGCAGTACTTC	CASSPPGQVPYEQYF
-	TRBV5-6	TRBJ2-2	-	TGTGCCAGCAGCCACGGGGGTTACACCGGGGAGCTGTTTTTT	CASSHGGYTGELFF
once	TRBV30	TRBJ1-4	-	TGTGCCTGGAGTCGCGGGTTTTCAACTAATGAAAAACTGTTTTTT	CAWSRGFSTNEKLFF
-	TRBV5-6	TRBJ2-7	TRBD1	TGTGCCAGCAGCTTGAGGACAGGGGGCGACGAGCAGTACTTC	CASSLRTGGDEQYF
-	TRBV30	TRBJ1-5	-	TGTGCCTGGAGTGAGGGGACAAGTAATCAGCCCCAGCATTTT	CAWSEGTSNQPQHF
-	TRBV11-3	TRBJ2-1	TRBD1	TGTGCCAGCAGCTCCGGGACAGGGAGAACCTACAATGAGCAGTTCTTC	CASSSGTGRTYNEQFF
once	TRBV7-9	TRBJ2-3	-	TGTGCCAGCAGCTTAGCGCAGTCACCCACAGATACGCAGTATTTT	CASSLAQSPTDTQYF
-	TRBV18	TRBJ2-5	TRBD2	TGTGCCAGCTCACCTGGGCCGGGAGGAGAGACCCAGTACTTC	CASSPGPGGETQYF
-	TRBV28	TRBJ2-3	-	TGTGCCAGCAGCCCCCCAGCGGAGCTCACAGATACGCAGTATTTT	CASSPPAELTDTQYF
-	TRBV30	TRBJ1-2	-	TGTGCCTGGAGTGTACAGGCAGTCTATGGCTACACCTTC	CAWSVQAVYGYTF
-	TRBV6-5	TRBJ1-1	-	TGTGCCAGCAGTTATGGACAGTCGAGCACTGAAGCTTTCTTT	CASSYGQSSTEAFF
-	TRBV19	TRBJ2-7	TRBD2	TGTGCCAGTAGTTCGGGACTAGCGGGAGACCGTGGAGAGCAGTACTTC	CASSSGLAGDRGEQYF
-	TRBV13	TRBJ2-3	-	TGTGCCAGCAGCCCCGTTATAGCTACAGATACGCAGTATTTT	CASSPVIATDTQYF
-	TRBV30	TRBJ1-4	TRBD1	TGTGCCTGGAGTGTCACCGGACAGGGGCGGACTAATGAAAAACTGTTTTTT	CAWSVTGQGRTNEKLFF
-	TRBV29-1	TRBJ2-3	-	TGCAGCGTACTCATAGGACTCCAACGCACAGATACGCAGTATTTT	CSVLIGLQRTDTQYF
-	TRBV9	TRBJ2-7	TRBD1	TGTGCCAGCAGCGCCGGACAGGACTACGAGCAGTACTTC	CASSAGQDYEQYF
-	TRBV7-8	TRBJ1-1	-	TGTGCCAGCAGCCCTACAAGGGGGTTGAGAACTGAAGCTTTCTTT	CASSPTRGLRTEAFF
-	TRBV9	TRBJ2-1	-	TGTGCCAGCAGCGTAGAGCTAGTTTCCTACAATGAGCAGTTCTTC	CASSVELVSYNEQFF
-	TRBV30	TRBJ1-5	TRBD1	TGTGCCTGGACAACCAGGGGGGATCAGCCCCAGCATTTT	CAWTTRGDQPQHF
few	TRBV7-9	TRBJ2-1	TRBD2	TGTGCCAGCAGCCCGGGGGGGCTAGCGGGAGGACATGAGCAGTTCTTC	CASSPGGLAGGHEQFF
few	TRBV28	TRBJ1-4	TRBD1	TGTGCCAGCAGTACCCTCAGGGGGCAACTGTTTTTT	CASSTLRGQLFF
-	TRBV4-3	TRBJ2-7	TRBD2	TGCGCCAGCAGCCAAGAGCCGACTAGCGGGAGCTACGAGCAGTACTTC	CASSQEPTSGSYEQYF
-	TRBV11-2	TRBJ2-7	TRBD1	TGTGCCAGCAGCTTAGGTTCTGGACAGGGGGCCTACGAGCAGTACTTC	CASSLGSGQGAYEQYF
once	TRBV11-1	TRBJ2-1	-	TGTGCCAGCAGCTTATTCACCGGGATCTCCTACAATGAGCAGTTCTTC	CASSLFTGISYNEQFF
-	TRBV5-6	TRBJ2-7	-	TGTGCCAGCAGCTTCGCCCCGGTGAGGACCTACGAGCAGTACTTC	CASSFAPVRTYEQYF
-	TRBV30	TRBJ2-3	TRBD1	TGTGCCAATGGAGACCACAGGGGAAACACAGATACGCAGTATTTT	CANGDHRGNTDTQYF
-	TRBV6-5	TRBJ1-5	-	TGTGCCAGCGGAGAGGTAGAGGCCGGGCAGCCCCAGCATTTT	CASGEVEAGQPQHF
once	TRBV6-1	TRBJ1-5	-	TGTGCCAGCAGCTTCGGACAGTATAGCAATCAGCCCCAGCATTTT	CASSFGQYSNQPQHF
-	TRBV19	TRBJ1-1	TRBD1	TGTGCCAGTACCAGGGGGGGGACAGGGGGAACTGAAGCTTTCTTT	CASTRGGTGGTEAFF
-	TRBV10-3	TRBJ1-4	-	TGTGCCATCAGTGACCCTTCAGGTGGGGAAAAACTGTTTTTT	CAISDPSGGEKLFF
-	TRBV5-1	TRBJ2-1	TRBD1	TGCGCCAGCAGCTTGGGCGGCAGGGGGTACAATGAGCAGTTCTTC	CASSLGGRGYNEQFF
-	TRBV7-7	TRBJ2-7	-	TGTGCTAGCAGCTCCGTGGCTAGTTCCGAGCAGTACTTC	CASSSVASSEQYF
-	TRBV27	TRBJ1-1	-	TGTGCCAGCAGGGAGTTTGCGGACACTGAAGCTTTCTTT	CASREFADTEAFF
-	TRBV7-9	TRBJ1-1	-	TGTGCCAGCAGCTTAAGGGGTGTGAACACTGAAGCTTTCTTT	CASSLRGVNTEAFF
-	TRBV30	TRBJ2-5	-	TGTGCCTGGGGGGCAGAGACCCAGTACTTC	CAWGAETQYF
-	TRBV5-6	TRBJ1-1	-	TGTGCCAGCAGCTTGGATGGGGGAGGGAACACTGAAGCTTTCTTT	CASSLDGGGNTEAFF
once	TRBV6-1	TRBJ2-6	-	TGTGCCAGCACCCCATTTAGCTCTGGGGCCAACGTCCTGACTTTC	CASTPFSSGANVLTF
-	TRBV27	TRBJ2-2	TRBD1	TGTGCCAGCAGTTCGTGGGACAGGGGGCGCAGAACCGGGGAGCTGTTTTTT	CASSSWDRGRRTGELFF
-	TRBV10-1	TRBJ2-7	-	TGCGCCAGCAGTGAAAGGCAGGGGTCCTACGAGCAGTACTTC	CASSERQGSYEQYF